The 16 T cell receptor beta chains presented below share a single source sample, sequenced in a study of cytomegalovirus exposure and HLA in healthy donors. Use of 60 Vbeta and 13 Jbeta primers characterized the PCR. Measured with immunoSEQ multiplex PCR; TCRdb has only the in-frame clones, and not every one. The sample lists 150,000 to 200,000 clones, approximately 80% occurring once. Sequenced: PBMCs. Receptors were obtained from a woman younger than 45 in good health and CMV-seropositive.

The chain couples TRBV5-1 to TRBJ1-1; no clear D. V dropped 4 bases and J dropped 7 bases, with 20 bases sitting between them. Germline assignment: CDR1 SGHRS and CDR2 YFSETQ. The CDR3 spans 15 residues. This CDR3 is CASSPDSGQAIEAFF. In DNA, the CDR3 is TGCGCCAGCAGCCCGGATAGCGGCCAAGCGATTGAAGCTTTCTTT.

The V call is TRBV5-1, the J call TRBJ2-7; 9 bases align to TRBD2. V was clipped by 4 bases and J by 1 base; unmatched bases: 6. Germline CDR1 reads SGHRS; CDR2 reads YFSETQ. This CDR3 has 15 amino acids. CDR3 protein: CASSNRLAESYEQYF. The CDR3 DNA is TGCGCCAGCAGCAATAGACTAGCGGAGTCCTACGAGCAGTACTTC.

The J gene is TRBJ2-1, the V gene TRBV5-1; 11 nucleotides match TRBD1. J gave up 8 bases and V 7 bases, and 8 bases lay outside the gene matches. Per the germline V gene, CDR1 is SGHRS and CDR2 is YFSETQ. This CDR3 contains 14 residues. CDR3 DNA sequence: TGCGCCAGCTCGCGGGACAGGGGGTCGGATGAGCAGTTCTTC. It is translated as CASSRDRGSDEQFF.

The sample holds a few counts of this clone. The chain links TRBV5-1 to TRBJ2-7, with TRBD2 matching 11 bases. Germline CDR1 SGHRS, CDR2 YFSETQ. CDR3 length: 13 amino acids. After removal of 9 bases from V and 4 bases from J, the junction contained 6 bases not matched to a gene. This CDR3 is CAIPTSGKYEQYF. The CDR3 DNA reads TGCGCCATTCCGACTAGCGGGAAATACGAGCAGTACTTC.

This clone was counted between two and nine times. This chain connects TRBV7-8 to TRBJ2-7; D ambiguous. Trimming took 5 bases from V and 7 from J, leaving 15 bases between them. The germline gives CDR1 SGHVS, CDR2 FQNEAQ. The CDR3 totals 13 residues. CDR3 DNA sequence: TGTGCCAGCAGCAGCCGTGGATCGAGGGAGCAGTACTTC. It encodes CASSSRGSREQYF.

This clone appeared a single time. The chain couples TRBV4-1 to TRBJ1-5; unclear D gene. Trimming stripped 3 bases from V and 7 bases from J, with 19 bases between. Germline V gene sequence: CDR1 MGHRA, CDR2 YSYEKL. There are 16 residues in the CDR3. CDR3 loop: CASSHFDIPDEQPQHF. The CDR3 nucleotides are TGCGCCAGCAGCCATTTCGACATACCCGACGAACAGCCCCAGCATTTT.

This clone was counted a single time. This chain joins TRBV6-1 and TRBJ1-3; D is unresolved. This CDR3 region has 12 residues. Trimming took 5 bases from V and 4 from J, leaving 6 bases between them. CDR1 MNHNS and CDR2 SASEGT come from the germline V gene. The CDR3 protein is CASSIQGNTIYF. The CDR3 bases are TGTGCCAGCAGTATCCAAGGAAACACCATATATTTT.

The V gene is TRBV5-1, the J gene TRBJ2-2; 12 bases line up with TRBD1. The germline V gene has CDR1 SGHRS and CDR2 YFSETQ. V was clipped by 0 bases and J by 6 bases; unmatched bases: 12. The CDR3 has 19 amino acids. The CDR3 nucleotides are TGCGCCAGCAGCTTGGCCTTTCTACGGGGGACAGGGGGCTCCGGGGAGCTGTTTTTT. It codes for CASSLAFLRGTGGSGELFF.

The genes are TRBV11-2 and TRBJ2-3; tentatively, D is TRBD1 (5 bases). The CDR3 loop spans 12 amino acids. Trimming left V 5 bases short and J 4 bases short, with 7 bases between. Germline V gene lookup returns CDR1 SGHAT and CDR2 FQNNGV. The CDR3 DNA reads as TGTGCCAGCAGCAGGACACCAGATACGCAGTATTTT. Protein: CASSRTPDTQYF.

The rearrangement links TRBV15 to TRBJ1-4; 8 bases agree with TRBD1. CDR3 size: 16 residues. After removal of 5 bases from V and 7 bases from J, the junction contained 12 bases not matched to a gene. Per the germline V gene, CDR1 is LNHNV and CDR2 is YYDKDF (reference sequence). CDR3 nucleotides: TGTGCCACCAGCGGGGCCACCGGGACAGGTTTTGAAAAACTGTTTTTT. Translated, it gives CATSGATGTGFEKLFF.

The rearrangement joins TRBV6-1 to TRBJ2-7; 7 nucleotides align to TRBD1. V shed 6 bases, J shed 1 base, and the junction held 9 bases outside the gene matches. There are 15 residues in the CDR3. CDR1 MNHNS and CDR2 SASEGT come from the germline V gene. CDR3 in DNA: TGTGCCAGCAGGATCCCCGGGACAGCTTCCTACGAGCAGTACTTC. Amino acid sequence: CASRIPGTASYEQYF.

This clone was detected only a few times. The chain is built from TRBV7-9 and TRBJ2-1, with D perhaps matching TRBD2 (7 bases). From germline, CDR1 is SEHNR and CDR2 FQNEAQ (reference sequence). Trimming pared 1 base from V and 7 bases from J, leaving 17 bases between. The CDR3 has 16 amino acids. CDR3 region: CASSLGLGGARNEQFF. CDR3 DNA sequence: TGTGCCAGCAGCTTAGGATTGGGGGGGGCAAGGAATGAGCAGTTCTTC. Filled out from reference TRBV7-9 and TRBJ2-1, the complete variable domain reads DTGVSQNPRHKITKRGQNVTFRCDPISEHNRLYWYRQTLGQGPEFLTYFQNEAQLEKSRLLSDRFSAERPKGSFSTLEIQRTEQGDSAMYLCASSLGLGGARNEQFFGPGTRLTVL.

V is TRBV7-8 and J is TRBJ2-1; D ambiguous. Germline CDR1 reads SGHVS; CDR2 reads FQNEAQ. V lost 1 base and J lost 4, with 8 bases in between. The CDR3 is made up of 14 amino acids. The CDR3 DNA reads TGTGCCAGCAGCTTAGAAGGCGGTTACAATGAGCAGTTCTTC. Residues: CASSLEGGYNEQFF.

The V and J genes are TRBV7-8 and TRBJ2-3; a weak D match, TRBD1 (6 bases). The CDR3 runs to 15 residues. CDR1 is SGHVS, CDR2 FQNEAQ, per germline. Trimming cost V 5 bases and J 2 bases, with 14 bases left between them. The CDR3: CASSVAQGFTDTQYF. The CDR3, as DNA: TGTGCCAGCAGCGTCGCACAGGGTTTCACAGATACGCAGTATTTT.

This clone appeared once. The chain uses TRBV7-9 and TRBJ1-2, with 7 nucleotides matching TRBD1. Trimming took 6 bases from V and 0 from J; bases not matched to a gene: 10. This CDR3 contains 16 residues. Germline values: CDR1 SEHNR, CDR2 FQNEAQ (reference sequence). DNA of the CDR3: TGTGCCAGCAGTTCAACAGGGGTCCCTGCTAACTATGGCTACACCTTC. Amino acids: CASSSTGVPANYGYTF.

This chain uses TRBV2 with TRBJ1-5, with TRBD1 matching 11 bases. The CDR3 is 16 amino acids. The V segment lost 1 base and the J segment 9 bases; nucleotides outside the gene matches: 8. The germline V gene has CDR1 SNHLY and CDR2 FYNNEI. The chain's CDR3 is CASSEGGQGGGRPQHF. The CDR3 coding sequence is TGTGCCAGCAGTGAAGGGGGACAGGGGGGGGGAAGGCCCCAGCATTTT. The full variable domain, in which reference TRBV2 and TRBJ1-5 provide the parts outside the CDR3, is EPEVTQTPSHQVTQMGQEVILRCVPISNHLYFYWYRQILGQKVEFLVSFYNNEISEKSEIFDDQFSVERPDGSNFTLKIRSTKLEDSAMYFCASSEGGQGGGRPQHFGDGTRLSIL.